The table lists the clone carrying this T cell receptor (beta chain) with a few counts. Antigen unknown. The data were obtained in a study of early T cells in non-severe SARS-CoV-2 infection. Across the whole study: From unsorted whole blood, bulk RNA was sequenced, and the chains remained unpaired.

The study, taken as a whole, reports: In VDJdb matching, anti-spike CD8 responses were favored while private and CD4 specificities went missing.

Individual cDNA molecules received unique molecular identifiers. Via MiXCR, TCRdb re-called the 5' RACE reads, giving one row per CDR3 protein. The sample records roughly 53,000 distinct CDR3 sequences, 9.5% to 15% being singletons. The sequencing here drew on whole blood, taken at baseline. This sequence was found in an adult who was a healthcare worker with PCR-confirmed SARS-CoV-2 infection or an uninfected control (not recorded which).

The CDR3 protein is CASSFFGPNNEKLFF. The DNA of the CDR3 is TGTGCCAGCAGTTTTTTCGGACCAAATAATGAAAAACTGTTTTTT. This rearrangement joins TRBV28 to TRBJ1-4; D is unclear. The CDR3 consists of 15 residues. V shed 3 bases and J shed 4 bases, with 12 bases lying between them. Germline CDR1 MDHEN, CDR2 SYDVKM.